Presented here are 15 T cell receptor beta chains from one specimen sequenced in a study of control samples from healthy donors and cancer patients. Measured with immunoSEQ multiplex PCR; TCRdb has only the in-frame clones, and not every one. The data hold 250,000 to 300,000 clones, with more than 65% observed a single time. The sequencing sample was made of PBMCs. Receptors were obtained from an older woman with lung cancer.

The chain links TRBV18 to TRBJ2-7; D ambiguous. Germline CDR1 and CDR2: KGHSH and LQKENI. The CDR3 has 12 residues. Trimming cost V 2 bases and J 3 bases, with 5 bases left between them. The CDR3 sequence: CASSPSVYEQYF. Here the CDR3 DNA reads TGTGCCAGCTCACCAAGTGTCTACGAGCAGTACTTC.

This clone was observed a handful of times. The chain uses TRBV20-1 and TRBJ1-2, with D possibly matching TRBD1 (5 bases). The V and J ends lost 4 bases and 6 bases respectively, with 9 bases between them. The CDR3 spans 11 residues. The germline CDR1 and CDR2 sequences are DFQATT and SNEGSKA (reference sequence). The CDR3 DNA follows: TGCAGTGCTAACCGGGACGATGGCTACACCTTC. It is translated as CSANRDDGYTF.

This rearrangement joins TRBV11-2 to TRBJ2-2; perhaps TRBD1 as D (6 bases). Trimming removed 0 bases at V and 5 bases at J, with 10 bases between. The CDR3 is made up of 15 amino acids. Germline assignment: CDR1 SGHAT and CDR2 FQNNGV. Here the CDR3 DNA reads TGTGCCAGCAGCTTAGAACCAGGGGCGACCGGGGAGCTGTTTTTT. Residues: CASSLEPGATGELFF.

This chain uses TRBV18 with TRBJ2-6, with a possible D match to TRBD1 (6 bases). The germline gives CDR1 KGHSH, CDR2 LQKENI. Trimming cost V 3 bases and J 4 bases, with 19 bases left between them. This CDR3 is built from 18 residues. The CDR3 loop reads CASSPSYRVAAGANVLTF. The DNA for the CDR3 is TGTGCCAGCTCACCTAGTTACAGGGTAGCTGCGGGGGCCAACGTCCTGACTTTC.

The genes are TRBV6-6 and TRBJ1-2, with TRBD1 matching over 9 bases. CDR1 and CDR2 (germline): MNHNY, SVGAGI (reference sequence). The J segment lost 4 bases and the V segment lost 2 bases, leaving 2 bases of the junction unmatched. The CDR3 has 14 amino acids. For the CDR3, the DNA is TGTGCCAGCAGTTACACGGACAGGGGCTATGGCTACACCTTC. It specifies CASSYTDRGYGYTF.

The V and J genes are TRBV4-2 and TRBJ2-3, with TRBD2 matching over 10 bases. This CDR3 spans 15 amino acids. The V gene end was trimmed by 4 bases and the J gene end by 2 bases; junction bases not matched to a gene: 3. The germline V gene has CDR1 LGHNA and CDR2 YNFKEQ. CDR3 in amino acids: CASSRLAGATDTQYF. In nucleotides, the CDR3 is TGTGCCAGCAGCCGCCTAGCGGGAGCCACAGATACGCAGTATTTT.

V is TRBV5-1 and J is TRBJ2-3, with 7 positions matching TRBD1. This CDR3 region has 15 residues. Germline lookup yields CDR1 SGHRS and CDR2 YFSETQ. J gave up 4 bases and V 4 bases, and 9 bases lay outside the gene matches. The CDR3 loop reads CASSATGLGSDTQYF. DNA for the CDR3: TGCGCCAGCAGCGCGACAGGGTTAGGGTCAGATACGCAGTATTTT.

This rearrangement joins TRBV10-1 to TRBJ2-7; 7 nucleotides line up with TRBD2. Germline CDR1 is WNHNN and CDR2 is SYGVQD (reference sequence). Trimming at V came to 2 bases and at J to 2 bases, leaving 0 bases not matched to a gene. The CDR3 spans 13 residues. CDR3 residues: CASSEGLAYEQYF. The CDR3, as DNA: TGCGCCAGCAGTGAGGGACTAGCCTACGAGCAGTACTTC.

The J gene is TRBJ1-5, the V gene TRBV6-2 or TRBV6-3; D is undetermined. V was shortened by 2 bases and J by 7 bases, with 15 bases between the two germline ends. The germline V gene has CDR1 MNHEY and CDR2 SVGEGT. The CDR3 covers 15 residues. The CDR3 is CASSYTHRREQPQHF. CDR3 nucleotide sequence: TGTGCCAGCAGTTACACCCACAGAAGGGAGCAGCCCCAGCATTTT.

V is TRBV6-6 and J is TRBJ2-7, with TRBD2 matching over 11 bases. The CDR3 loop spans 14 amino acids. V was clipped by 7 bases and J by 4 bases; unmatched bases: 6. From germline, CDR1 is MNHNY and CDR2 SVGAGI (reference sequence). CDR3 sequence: CASTRTSGQYEQYF. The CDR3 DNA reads TGTGCCAGCACCAGGACTAGCGGGCAATACGAGCAGTACTTC.

CDR3 sequence reads: CASSLRLVSTDTQYF. The DNA of the CDR3 is TGTGCCAGCAGCTTAAGACTAGTGAGCACAGATACGCAGTATTTT. The chain couples TRBV7-9 to TRBJ2-3; tentatively, D is TRBD2 (6 bases). The germline V gene encodes CDR1 SEHNR and CDR2 FQNEAQ (reference sequence). Trimming took 2 bases from V and 0 from J, leaving 9 bases between them. The CDR3 runs 15 residues.

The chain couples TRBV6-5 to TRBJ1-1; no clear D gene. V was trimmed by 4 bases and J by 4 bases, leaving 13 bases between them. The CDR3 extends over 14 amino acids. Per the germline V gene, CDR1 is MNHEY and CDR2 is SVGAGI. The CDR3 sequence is CASSFGPAGTEAFF. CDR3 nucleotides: TGTGCCAGCAGTTTCGGACCCGCGGGCACTGAAGCTTTCTTT.

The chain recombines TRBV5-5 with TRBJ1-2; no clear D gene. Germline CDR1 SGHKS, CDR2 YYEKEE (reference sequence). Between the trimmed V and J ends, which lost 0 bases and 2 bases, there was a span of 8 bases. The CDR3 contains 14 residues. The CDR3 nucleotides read TGTGCCAGCAGCTTGGCCACGAAGAACTATGGCTACACCTTC. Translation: CASSLATKNYGYTF.

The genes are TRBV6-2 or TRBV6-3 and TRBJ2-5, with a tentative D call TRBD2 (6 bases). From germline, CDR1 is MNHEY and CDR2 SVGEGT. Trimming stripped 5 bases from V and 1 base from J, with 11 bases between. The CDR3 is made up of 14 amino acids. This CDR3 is CASSPSGFQETQYF. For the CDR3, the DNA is TGTGCCAGCAGTCCCAGCGGGTTCCAAGAGACCCAGTACTTC.

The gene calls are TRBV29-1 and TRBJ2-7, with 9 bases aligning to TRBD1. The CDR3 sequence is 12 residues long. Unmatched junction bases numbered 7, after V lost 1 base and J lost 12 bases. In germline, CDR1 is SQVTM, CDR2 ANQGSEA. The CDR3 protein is CSVEAGTGYRYF. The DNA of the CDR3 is TGCAGCGTTGAAGCTGGGACAGGGTATCGGTACTTC.